The clone carrying this T cell receptor beta chain was seen just once. Its antigen is not identified. Germline values: CDR1 LGHDT, CDR2 YNNKEL (reference sequence). The V end was cut by 1 base, the J end by 6 bases, with 12 bases between. The CDR3 length is 14 residues. The sample comes from a study of T cell responses to AZD1222 COVID-19 vaccine. Regarding the study as a whole: It was only after the peak T cell response that any repertoires were sampled. The span of vaccine-associated CD4 TCRs extended across spike, with dominance at 160-218 and 743-854. Clonal diversity was possibly underestimated, and the donors were mostly white British, with more females. Nearly half of spike-specific TCRs reportedly target variant regions that are unmutated in the B.1.351 and B.1.1.7 variants.

Assay used: immunoSEQ multiplex PCR; TCRdb lists only in-frame clones, some missing. The sample lists approximately 83,000 clones, about 89% occurring once. This chain uses TRBV3-1 (or the pseudogene TRBV3-2) with TRBJ2-5; weak D call: TRBD1 (6 bases). Sequencing was performed on peripheral blood, taken on day 0 of MenACWY control vaccination. The TCR sequence derives from an adult in good health. CDR3 nucleotide sequence: TGTGCCAGCAGCCAAGTCAGGGGCGCGCAGACCCAGTACTTC. Encoded protein: CASSQVRGAQTQYF.